This TCR beta chain was identified in a study of blood T cell repertoires in COVID-19. Study overall: Whether acute or convalescent, the COVID-19 samples came from the United States, Italy and Spain. Nucleic acid was either cDNA or gDNA, and it came from T cells, B-cell-depleted T cells, or PBMCs.

Germline CDR1 SGDLS, CDR2 YYNGEE. Trimming cost V 0 bases and J 0 bases; bases outside gene matches: 4. The CDR3 runs to 16 residues. As handled by the study authors: By means of reference gene primer amplification, nucleated cell counts were estimated. Some clones are missing from TCRdb's copy, which holds only in-frame ones; the method was immunoSEQ multiplex PCR. V, J and clone size are taken as reported in that table, and D and trimming were inferred from the DNA itself. The data show about 220,000 clones, around 87% seen once. This clone occurred a few times. The sample contains more than one DNA sequence encoding this CDR3.

This clonotype was sampled from a woman aged 25 to 45 who had recovered from COVID-19. Sequenced material: peripheral blood. The J gene is TRBJ1-1, the V gene TRBV9; 8 nucleotides agree with TRBD1. The CDR3 DNA follows: TGTGCCAGCAGCGTAGGTGCAGGGGGCATGAACACTGAAGCTTTCTTT. Translation gives CASSVGAGGMNTEAFF.